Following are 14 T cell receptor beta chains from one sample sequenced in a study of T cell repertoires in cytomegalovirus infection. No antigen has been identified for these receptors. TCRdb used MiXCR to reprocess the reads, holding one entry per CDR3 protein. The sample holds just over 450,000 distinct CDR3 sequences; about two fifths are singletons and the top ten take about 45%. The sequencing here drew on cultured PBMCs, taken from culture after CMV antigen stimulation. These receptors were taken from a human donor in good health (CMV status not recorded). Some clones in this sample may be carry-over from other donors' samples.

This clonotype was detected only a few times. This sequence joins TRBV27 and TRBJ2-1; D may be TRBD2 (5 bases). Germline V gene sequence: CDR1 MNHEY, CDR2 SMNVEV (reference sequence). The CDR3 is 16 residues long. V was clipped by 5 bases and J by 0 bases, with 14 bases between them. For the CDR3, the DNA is TGTGCCAGCAGTCGCCACCCTCGGGGCTCCTACAATGAGCAGTTCTTC. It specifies CASSRHPRGSYNEQFF.

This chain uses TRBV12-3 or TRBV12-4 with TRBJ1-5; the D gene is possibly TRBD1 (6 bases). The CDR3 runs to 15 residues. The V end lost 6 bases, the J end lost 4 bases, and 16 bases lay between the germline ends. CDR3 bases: TGTGCCAGCAGCCCGGGGGGGGCGGCGAATCAGCCCCAGCATTTT. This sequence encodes CASSPGGAANQPQHF.

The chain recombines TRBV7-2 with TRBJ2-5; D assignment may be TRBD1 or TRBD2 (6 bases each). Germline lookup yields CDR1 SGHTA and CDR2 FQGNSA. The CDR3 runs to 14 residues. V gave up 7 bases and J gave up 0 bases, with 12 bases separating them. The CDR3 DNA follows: TGTGCCAGCACCGGAGGGGGTTACCAAGAGACCCAGTACTTC. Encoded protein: CASTGGGYQETQYF.

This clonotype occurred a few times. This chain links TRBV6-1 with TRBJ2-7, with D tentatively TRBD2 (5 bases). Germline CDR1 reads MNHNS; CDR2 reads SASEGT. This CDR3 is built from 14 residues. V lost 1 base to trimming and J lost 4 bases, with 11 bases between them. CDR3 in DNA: TGTGCCAGCAGTGAAGGGACTTCCGAATACGAGCAGTACTTC. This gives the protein CASSEGTSEYEQYF.

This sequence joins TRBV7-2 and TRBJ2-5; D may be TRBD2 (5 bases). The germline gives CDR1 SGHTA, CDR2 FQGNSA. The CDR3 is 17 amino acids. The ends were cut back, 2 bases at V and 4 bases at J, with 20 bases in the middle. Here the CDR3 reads CASSLMASLSELETQYF. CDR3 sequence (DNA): TGTGCCAGCAGCTTAATGGCTAGCCTATCGGAGTTAGAGACCCAGTACTTC.

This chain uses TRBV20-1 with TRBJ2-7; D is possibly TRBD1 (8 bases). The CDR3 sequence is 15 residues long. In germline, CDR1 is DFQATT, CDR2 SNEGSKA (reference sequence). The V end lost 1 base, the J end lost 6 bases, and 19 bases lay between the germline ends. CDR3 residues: CSARVFDRGGSEQYF. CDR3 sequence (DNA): TGCAGTGCTAGAGTCTTTGACAGGGGAGGGAGCGAGCAGTACTTC.

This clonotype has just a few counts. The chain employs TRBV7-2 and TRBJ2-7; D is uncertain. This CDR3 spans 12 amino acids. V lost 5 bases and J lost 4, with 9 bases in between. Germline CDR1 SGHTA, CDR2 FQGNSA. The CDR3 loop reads CASSPALYEQYF. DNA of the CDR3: TGTGCCAGCAGCCCAGCCCTTTACGAGCAGTACTTC.

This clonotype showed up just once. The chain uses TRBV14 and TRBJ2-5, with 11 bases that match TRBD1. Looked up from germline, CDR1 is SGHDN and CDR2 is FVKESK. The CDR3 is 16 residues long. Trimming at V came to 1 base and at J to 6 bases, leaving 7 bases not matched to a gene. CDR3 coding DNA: TGTGCCAGCAGCCAAGTTGTTGGGACAGGGGGACAGACCCAGTACTTC. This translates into CASSQVVGTGGQTQYF.

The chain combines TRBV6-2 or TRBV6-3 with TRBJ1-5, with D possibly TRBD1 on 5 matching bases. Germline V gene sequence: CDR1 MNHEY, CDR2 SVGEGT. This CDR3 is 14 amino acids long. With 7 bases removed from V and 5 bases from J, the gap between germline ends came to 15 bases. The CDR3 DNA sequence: TGTGCCAGCACCAAGGACACGCAAGATCAGCCCCAGCATTTT. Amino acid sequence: CASTKDTQDQPQHF.

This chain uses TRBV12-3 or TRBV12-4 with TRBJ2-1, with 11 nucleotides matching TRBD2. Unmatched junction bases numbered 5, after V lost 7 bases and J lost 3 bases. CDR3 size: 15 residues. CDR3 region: CASNKGTSGYNEQFF. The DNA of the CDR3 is TGTGCCAGCAACAAAGGGACTAGCGGCTACAATGAGCAGTTCTTC.

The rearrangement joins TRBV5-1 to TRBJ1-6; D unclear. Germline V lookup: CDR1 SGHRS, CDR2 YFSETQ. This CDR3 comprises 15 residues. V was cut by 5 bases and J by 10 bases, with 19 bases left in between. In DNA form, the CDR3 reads TGCGCCAGCAGGCGAATTGGGTTCCAGCGCTCACCCCTCCACTTT. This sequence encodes CASRRIGFQRSPLHF.

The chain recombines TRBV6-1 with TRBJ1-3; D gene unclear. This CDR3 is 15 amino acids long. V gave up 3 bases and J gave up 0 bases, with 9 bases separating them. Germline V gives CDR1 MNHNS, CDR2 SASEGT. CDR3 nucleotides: TGTGCCAGCAGTGAGCGGGCCAACTCTGGAAACACCATATATTTT. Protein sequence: CASSERANSGNTIYF.

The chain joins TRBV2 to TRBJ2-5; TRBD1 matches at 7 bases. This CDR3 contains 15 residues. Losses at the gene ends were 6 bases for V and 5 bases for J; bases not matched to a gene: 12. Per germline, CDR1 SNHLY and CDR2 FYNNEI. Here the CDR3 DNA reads TGTGCCAGCAGGGACCGGGACAGCCGATGGGAGACCCAGTACTTC. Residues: CASRDRDSRWETQYF.

This CDR3 is CASSLAGGSGFYEQYF. The CDR3, as DNA: TGCGCCAGCAGCTTGGCAGGGGGTAGCGGGTTCTACGAGCAGTACTTC. J is TRBJ2-7 and V is TRBV5-1, with D perhaps being TRBD1 or TRBD2 (7 bases each). With 0 bases removed from V and 3 bases from J, the gap between germline ends came to 16 bases. The CDR3 length is 16 residues. CDR1 is SGHRS, CDR2 YFSETQ, per germline. Full variable domain (missing parts from reference TRBV5-1 and TRBJ2-7): KAGVTQTPRYLIKTRGQQVTLSCSPISGHRSVSWYQQTPGQGLQFLFEYFSETQRNKGNFPGRFSGRQFSNSRSEMNVSTLELGDSALYLCASSLAGGSGFYEQYFGPGTRLTVT.